Shown below are 27 T cell receptor beta chains from a single sample sequenced in a study of shared clonotypes between healthy human individuals. Profiling relied on immunoSEQ multiplex PCR, and the TCRdb table lists in-frame clones only, not all of them. The profile shows nearly 2 million clones, less than 95% of them singletons. Cells designated naive CD8 were CD45RO-negative and were positively selected for CCR7, with terminally differentiated effector memory CD45RA+ cells excluded. What was sequenced was naive CD8+ T cells sorted from blood. Source of these receptors: a man aged 18-30 years in good health.

The rearrangement joins TRBV5-6 to TRBJ2-7; the D is unclear. Germline V gives CDR1 SGHDT, CDR2 YYEEEE. The V gene lost 2 bases and the J gene lost 7 bases, with 13 bases spanning the gap. This CDR3 is built from 13 residues. The chain's CDR3 is CASSLGNSREQYF. The DNA for the CDR3 is TGTGCCAGCAGCTTAGGCAACTCTCGAGAGCAGTACTTC.

The chain couples TRBV11-2 to TRBJ2-5; D possibly corresponds to TRBD1 (6 bases). The length of the CDR3 is 14 residues. CDR1 is SGHAT and CDR2 is FQNNGV in the germline V gene. The V end was cut by 6 bases, the J end by 5 bases, with 16 bases between. CDR3 nucleotide sequence: TGTGCCAGCAGGCGAGTTGGGGGCTTGGAGACCCAGTACTTC. Translated: CASRRVGGLETQYF. Drawing the rest from reference TRBV11-2 and TRBJ2-5, the complete variable domain is EAGVAQSPRYKIIEKRQSVAFWCNPISGHATLYWYQQILGQGPKLLIQFQNNGVVDDSQLPKDRFSAERLKGVDSTLKIQPAKLEDSAVYLCASRRVGGLETQYFGPGTRLLVL.

V and J are TRBV5-6 and TRBJ2-4, with 10 bases fitting TRBD2. Per germline, CDR1 SGHDT and CDR2 YYEEEE. The CDR3 extends over 17 amino acids. V trimming: 2 bases; J trimming: 0 bases; junction bases outside the gene matches: 5. In nucleotides, the CDR3 is TGTGCCAGCAGCTTTCAGCGGGAGGGACCAGCCAAAAACATTCAGTACTTC. It is translated as CASSFQREGPAKNIQYF.

In its sample, this clone was seen once. The rearrangement joins TRBV5-6 to TRBJ2-1, with D maybe TRBD2 (5 bases). CDR3 length: 15 residues. Germline loops: CDR1 SGHDT, CDR2 YYEEEE. V dropped 5 bases and J dropped 1 base, with 13 bases sitting between them. This chain's CDR3 is CASSMGAMSYNEQFF. The CDR3 region has the DNA TGTGCCAGCAGTATGGGAGCCATGTCCTACAATGAGCAGTTCTTC.

The chain is built from TRBV7-9 and TRBJ1-4, with D unclear. This CDR3 contains 15 residues. Trimming removed 1 base from V and 2 bases from J, with 8 bases in between. Per the germline V gene, CDR1 is SEHNR and CDR2 is FQNEAQ (reference sequence). In DNA form, the CDR3 reads TGTGCCAGCAGCTTAGTTTTGGGTACTAATGAAAAACTGTTTTTT. It is translated as CASSLVLGTNEKLFF. The whole variable domain, remainder taken from reference TRBV7-9 and TRBJ1-4, is DTGVSQNPRHKITKRGQNVTFRCDPISEHNRLYWYRQTLGQGPEFLTYFQNEAQLEKSRLLSDRFSAERPKGSFSTLEIQRTEQGDSAMYLCASSLVLGTNEKLFFGSGTQLSVL.

This clone showed up just once. The genes are TRBV15 and TRBJ1-1, with D possibly being TRBD1 (5 bases). Trimming shortened V by 0 bases and J by 7 bases, and 12 bases separated the two germline ends. This CDR3 spans 14 amino acids. Germline V CDR1 and CDR2: LNHNV, YYDKDF (reference sequence). CDR3 in amino acids: CATSRDRGNNEAFF. Written as DNA, the CDR3 is TGTGCCACCAGCAGAGATCGGGGGAATAATGAAGCTTTCTTT.

The V and J genes are TRBV25-1 and TRBJ2-7; D perhaps matches TRBD1 (5 bases). Germline lookup yields CDR1 MGHDK and CDR2 SYGVNS. The CDR3 is made up of 15 amino acids. V was clipped by 2 bases and J by 3 bases, with 14 bases between them. DNA for the CDR3: TGTGCCAGCAGTGAAGGGGCAGGGTTAAACTACGAGCAGTACTTC. It codes for CASSEGAGLNYEQYF.

The rearrangement joins TRBV28 to TRBJ1-5; TRBD1 might be the D (5 bases). This CDR3 region has 15 residues. Per the germline V gene, CDR1 is MDHEN and CDR2 is SYDVKM. The germline V and J ends were trimmed by 3 bases and 6 bases, with 15 bases remaining between them. The CDR3 protein is CASSFVGERSQPQHF. Here the CDR3 DNA reads TGTGCCAGCAGTTTCGTAGGGGAGAGAAGTCAGCCCCAGCATTTT.

This clone was seen a single time. The gene calls are TRBV10-1 and TRBJ2-1; D may be TRBD2 (5 bases). V dropped 5 bases and J dropped 6 bases, with 17 bases sitting between them. The germline gives CDR1 WNHNN, CDR2 SYGVQD (reference sequence). This CDR3 spans 15 amino acids. The chain's CDR3 is CASSSSADSRNEQFF. CDR3 DNA: TGCGCCAGCAGTTCCTCCGCGGACTCCCGCAATGAGCAGTTCTTC.

The CDR3 sequence is CAWSPGFAGTNEKLFF. The DNA of the CDR3 is TGTGCCTGGAGTCCGGGATTCGCAGGGACTAATGAAAAACTGTTTTTT. This sequence joins TRBV30 and TRBJ1-4; the D gene is possibly TRBD1 (5 bases). This CDR3 comprises 16 residues. V shed 2 bases and J shed 2 bases, with 15 bases lying between them. Germline V gene sequence: CDR1 GTSNPN, CDR2 SVGIG (reference sequence).

The V call is TRBV4-1, the J call TRBJ2-4, with D perhaps matching TRBD2 (5 bases). Germline V gene sequence: CDR1 MGHRA, CDR2 YSYEKL. CDR3 length: 15 amino acids. Between the trimmed V and J ends, which lost 5 bases and 2 bases, there was a span of 13 bases. The CDR3 sequence: CASSNATGTKNIQYF. The CDR3 DNA reads TGCGCCAGCAGCAATGCCACGGGAACCAAAAACATTCAGTACTTC.

The chain recombines TRBV6-4 with TRBJ1-4, with unresolved D. V was shortened by 2 bases and J by 8 bases, with 9 bases between the two germline ends. The germline gives CDR1 MRHNA, CDR2 SNTAGT. The CDR3 covers 13 residues. CDR3 in amino acids: CASSDPGEEKLFF. The CDR3 DNA reads as TGTGCCAGCAGTGACCCCGGGGAAGAAAAACTGTTTTTT.

This clone has a handful of counts. Other nucleotide sequences in the sample specify the same CDR3. The chain combines TRBV7-8 with TRBJ2-7, with TRBD2 matching over 11 bases. The CDR3 sequence is 14 residues long. Germline trimming cut 5 bases from V and 3 bases from J; bases unmatched to any gene: 3. Germline loops: CDR1 SGHVS, CDR2 FQNEAQ. CDR3 sequence: CASSPGTSGYEQYF. The CDR3 DNA sequence: TGTGCCAGCAGCCCCGGGACTAGCGGCTACGAGCAGTACTTC.

This sequence joins TRBV7-9 and TRBJ1-5; D gene uncertain. Germline loops: CDR1 SEHNR, CDR2 FQNEAQ (reference sequence). V was trimmed by 1 base and J by 7 bases, leaving 11 bases between them. The CDR3 sequence is 14 residues long. The CDR3 DNA sequence: TGTGCCAGCAGCTTAGATGGGTTCGGGCAGCCCCAGCATTTT. It yields the protein CASSLDGFGQPQHF.

The V and J genes are TRBV27 and TRBJ1-6, with a tentative D call TRBD1 (5 bases). The CDR3 runs 18 residues. In germline, CDR1 is MNHEY, CDR2 SMNVEV (reference sequence). V dropped 3 bases and J dropped 5 bases, with 20 bases sitting between them. Here the CDR3 reads CASSLISPGQGNNSPLHF. The DNA of the CDR3 is TGTGCCAGCAGTTTGATTTCGCCGGGGCAGGGAAATAATTCACCCCTCCACTTT.

J is TRBJ2-2 and V is TRBV7-9, with 9 bases fitting TRBD1. The CDR3 runs to 17 residues. V shed 3 bases and J 6 bases; nucleotides not matched to a gene: 11. Looked up from germline, CDR1 is SEHNR and CDR2 is FQNEAQ (reference sequence). This chain's CDR3 is CASSFFFSGQGPGELFF. In DNA, the CDR3 is TGTGCCAGCAGCTTCTTTTTCTCGGGACAGGGACCCGGGGAGCTGTTTTTT. Variable domain in full (rest from reference TRBV7-9 and TRBJ2-2): DTGVSQNPRHKITKRGQNVTFRCDPISEHNRLYWYRQTLGQGPEFLTYFQNEAQLEKSRLLSDRFSAERPKGSFSTLEIQRTEQGDSAMYLCASSFFFSGQGPGELFFGEGSRLTVL.

This chain links TRBV5-6 with TRBJ1-1; D unclear. V shed 5 bases and J shed 6 bases, with 11 bases lying between them. This CDR3 spans 12 amino acids. Germline V CDR1 and CDR2: SGHDT, YYEEEE. CDR3 bases: TGTGCCAGCAGTCATCAAGACGCTGAAGCTTTCTTT. Translating it yields CASSHQDAEAFF.

The chain combines TRBV9 with TRBJ2-5; perhaps TRBD2 as D (6 bases). The V gene's germline CDR1 is SGDLS and CDR2 YYNGEE. This CDR3 has 16 residues. Trimming left V 2 bases short and J 1 base short, with 15 bases between. The DNA for the CDR3 is TGTGCCAGCAGCGTGGAGGGGTGGGAAAGCCAAGAGACCCAGTACTTC. Its protein product is CASSVEGWESQETQYF. Supplemented by reference TRBV9 and TRBJ2-5, the full variable domain reads DSGVTQTPKHLITATGQRVTLRCSPRSGDLSVYWYQQSLDQGLQFLIQYYNGEERAKGNILERFSAQQFPDLHSELNLSSLELGDSALYFCASSVEGWESQETQYFGPGTRLLVL.

Of note for this clone: Additional DNA sequences in this sample encode the identical CDR3. The rearrangement uses TRBV2 and TRBJ2-5; 7 bases match TRBD2. Per germline, CDR1 SNHLY and CDR2 FYNNEI. V trimming: 4 bases; J trimming: 5 bases; junction bases outside the gene matches: 4. The CDR3 is made up of 13 amino acids. The CDR3 DNA is TGTGCCAGCAGTGGGGAGGGCTGGGAGACCCAGTACTTC. Protein sequence: CASSGEGWETQYF.

This chain links TRBV5-6 with TRBJ2-2; D is perhaps TRBD2 (6 bases). The CDR3 length is 14 residues. The V end was cut by 1 base, the J end by 13 bases, with 17 bases between. Per germline, CDR1 SGHDT and CDR2 YYEEEE. The CDR3, as DNA: TGTGCCAGCAGCTTGTGGCAGCTACCGGAGGGGCTGTTTTTT. This gives the protein CASSLWQLPEGLFF.

This clone was found once. The rearrangement links TRBV4-1 to TRBJ2-5; TRBD1 aligns across 9 bases. CDR3 length: 15 residues. From germline, CDR1 is MGHRA and CDR2 YSYEKL. The V and J ends lost 1 base and 4 bases, in that order; junction bases with no gene match: 4. As DNA, the CDR3 is TGCGCCAGCAGCCAAGTGGGACAGGGAGGAGAGACCCAGTACTTC. Protein: CASSQVGQGGETQYF.

The rearrangement links TRBV7-3 to TRBJ2-2; D is undetermined. Germline CDR1 SGHTA, CDR2 FQGTGA. The CDR3 spans 16 residues. V was clipped by 3 bases and J by 3 bases, with 14 bases between them. The CDR3 protein is CASSFGVGSHTGELFF. CDR3 nucleotides: TGTGCCAGCAGCTTCGGCGTTGGGTCCCACACCGGGGAGCTGTTTTTT.

The chain is built from TRBV10-1 and TRBJ1-1; a possible D gene is TRBD1 (5 bases). This CDR3 comprises 15 residues. The germline V gene encodes CDR1 WNHNN and CDR2 SYGVQD (reference sequence). Trimming left V 3 bases short and J 3 bases short, with 14 bases between. The CDR3 coding sequence is TGCGCCAGCAGTGATCGACGGGGAGGGGACACTGAAGCTTTCTTT. Its protein is CASSDRRGGDTEAFF.

The chain recombines TRBV28 with TRBJ2-3; D may be TRBD1 (5 bases). The germline V gene encodes CDR1 MDHEN and CDR2 SYDVKM. The CDR3 covers 13 residues. V lost 7 bases to trimming and J lost 1 base, with 9 bases between them. The CDR3 here is CASKETGTDTQYF. The CDR3 coding sequence is TGTGCCAGCAAGGAGACAGGCACAGATACGCAGTATTTT.

The V call is TRBV6-1, the J call TRBJ2-1; no firm D call. The CDR3 extends over 17 amino acids. Deletions cut 2 bases from V and 0 bases from J, with 14 bases between. Germline CDR1 and CDR2: MNHNS and SASEGT. Here the CDR3 reads CASSEWGISSSYNEQFF. The CDR3 coding sequence is TGTGCCAGCAGTGAATGGGGTATTTCGAGCTCCTACAATGAGCAGTTCTTC.

This sequence joins TRBV4-1 and TRBJ2-7, with a possible D match to TRBD1 (5 bases). This CDR3 has 13 amino acids. Looked up from germline, CDR1 is MGHRA and CDR2 is YSYEKL. The V gene lost 5 bases and the J gene lost 3 bases, with 11 bases spanning the gap. Here the CDR3 reads CASSSRRGYEQYF. CDR3 nucleotide sequence: TGCGCCAGCAGCTCCCGTAGGGGCTACGAGCAGTACTTC.

The rearrangement links TRBV7-9 to TRBJ2-7; unclear D gene. The V gene lost 5 bases and the J gene lost 6 bases, with 14 bases spanning the gap. Germline assignment: CDR1 SEHNR and CDR2 FQNEAQ (reference sequence). This CDR3 is 13 amino acids long. The CDR3 DNA is TGTGCCAGCAGCCCCACCGGGCCTACCGAGCAGTACTTC. Protein: CASSPTGPTEQYF.